This T cell receptor beta chain was sequenced for a study of blood T cell repertoires in COVID-19 (dated by TCRdb to the early 2020s). For the wider study: Samples covering the acute and convalescent phases of COVID-19 were provided by collaborators in the United States, Italy and Spain. The material from the prospective study consisted of cDNA or gDNA derived from T cells, B-cell-depleted T cells, or PBMCs. Subjects who had been exposed to COVID-19, were actively infected with it, or had recovered from it provided the deeply sampled blood TCRbeta repertoires that made up the dataset. Samples were obtained from the ongoing ImmuneRACE study (first 160 participants) and from over 1,000 subjects provided by 6 global collaborators. A freely available public database, intended as a resource for researchers studying the immune response to SARS-CoV-2, is where the repertoires were released. Where available, HLA class I and class II types were taken from metadata supplied by the sample provider and were not determined by assay-based typing. Nearly every sample came with metadata listing a de-identified subject ID, COVID-19 status, age in years and sex. The study at large found these results: The quantity of clinical and demographic metadata differed by source and by participant and was supplied without curation.

Details on this clone: It lacks a known antigen. No much larger clonotype is one base removed from it; base qualities were not supplied.

TCRbeta CDR3 regions were amplified from genomic DNA by means of the immunoSEQ Assay, a bias-controlled multiplex PCR. In the authors' own workflow: The number of nucleated cells in each sample was estimated from the amplification of reference gene primers within the assay. Sequence reads were collapsed and filtered to measure the absolute abundance of every unique TCRbeta CDR3 rearrangement. For each sample, productive Simpson clonality was calculated as the square root of Simpson's diversity index over productive rearrangements. The immuneACCESS repertoire file appears here via TCRdb, limited to in-frame rearrangements. These files lack a portion of the clones; in checked studies, under half of the deficit traces to unresolved V genes, and the cause of the others is not known. That table furnishes V, J and clone size, whereas the DNA furnished D and trimming. This sample holds roughly 80,000 clones; about 85% were observed only once. 9.1% of the sample lies in the top ten.

V loses 5 bases of germline sequence and J loses 4 bases, and the interval between the two ends is 17 bases. The CDR3 holds 15 amino acids from the cysteine to the phenylalanine. Of all the DNA, just the CDR3 is kept, 45 bases in frame from base 1. Looking up the germline V gene (reference sequence) yields CDR1 SEHNR and CDR2 FQNEAQ. Whole blood was collected in K2EDTA tubes by collaborating institutions according to the institutions' own protocols. For TCRbeta analysis, collaborators shipped samples as frozen whole blood, isolated PBMCs, or DNA extracted from either of those sample types. This TCR was sampled from a human donor in a cohort sampled during active COVID-19. Input material: peripheral blood. The sequence is built from TRBV7-9 and TRBJ1-1; the best D guess is TRBD1, with 6 bases matching. The nucleotide sequence reads TGTGCCAGCAGCGTCGGGGGGGGCAGAAGCACTGAAGCTTTCTTT. The resulting protein is CASSVGGGRSTEAFF.